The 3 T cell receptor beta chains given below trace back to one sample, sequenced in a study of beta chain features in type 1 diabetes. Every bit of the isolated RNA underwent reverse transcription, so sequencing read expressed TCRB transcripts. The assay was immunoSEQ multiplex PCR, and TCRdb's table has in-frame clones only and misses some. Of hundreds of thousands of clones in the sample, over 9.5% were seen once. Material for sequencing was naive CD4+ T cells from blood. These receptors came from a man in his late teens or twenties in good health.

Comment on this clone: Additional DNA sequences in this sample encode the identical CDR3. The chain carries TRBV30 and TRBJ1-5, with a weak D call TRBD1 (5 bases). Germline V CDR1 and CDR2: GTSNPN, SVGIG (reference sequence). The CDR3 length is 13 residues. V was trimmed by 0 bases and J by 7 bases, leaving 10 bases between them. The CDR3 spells CAWSVRGNQPQHF. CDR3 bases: TGTGCCTGGAGTGTTAGGGGAAACCAGCCCCAGCATTTT.

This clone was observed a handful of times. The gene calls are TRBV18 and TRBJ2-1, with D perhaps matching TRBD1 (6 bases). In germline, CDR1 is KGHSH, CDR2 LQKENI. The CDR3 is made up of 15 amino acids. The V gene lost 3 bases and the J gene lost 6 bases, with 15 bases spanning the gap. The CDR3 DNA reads TGTGCCAGCTCACCGGGGCAGGGGCCCAGCAATGAGCAGTTCTTC. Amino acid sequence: CASSPGQGPSNEQFF.

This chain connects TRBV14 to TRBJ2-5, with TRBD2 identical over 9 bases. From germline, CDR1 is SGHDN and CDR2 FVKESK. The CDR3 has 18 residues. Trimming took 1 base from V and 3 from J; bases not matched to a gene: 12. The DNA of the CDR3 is TGTGCCAGCAGCCAAGTCCTGACTAGCGGCCCCAGGGAAGAGACCCAGTACTTC. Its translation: CASSQVLTSGPREETQYF.